A selection of T cell receptor beta chains follows, all from one sample in a study of T cells in Graves' hyperthyroidism and ophthalmopathy. In TCRdb, the multiplex PCR reads were re-called with MiXCR into one record per CDR3 protein. The data show approximately 720,000 distinct CDR3 sequences, roughly 20% seen once. The specimen sequenced was blood. These receptors were taken from a woman between 45 and 60 years old with Graves' hyperthyroidism that later progressed to Graves' ophthalmopathy. Each CDR3 is given with its conserved first and last residue. A D gene is named only where the DNA matches it firmly. Clone size is shown for a subset of rows, as once, few, many or a class of expanded clone.

CDR3nt	CDR3aa	abundance	v_gene	j_gene	d_gene
TGTGCCATCAGTGAGTCGACAGGGCATGGCTACACCTTC	CAISESTGHGYTF	few	TRBV10-3	TRBJ1-2	TRBD1
TGTGCCAGCTCACCATGGAGCCAGACCATTGAAAAACTGTTTTTT	CASSPWSQTIEKLFF	once	TRBV18	TRBJ1-4	.
TGTGCCAGCAGCTCCCCTAGGACAGCTACCTCTGGAAACACCATATATTTT	CASSSPRTATSGNTIYF	.	TRBV7-9	TRBJ1-3	.
TGTGCTAGTGGTTTCCCCGGGAACACTGAAGCTTTCTTT	CASGFPGNTEAFF	few	TRBV12-5	TRBJ1-1	.
TGTGCCATCAGTGAAGGGCGCGTAGCGGGGGGCCGGGCGGATGAGCAGTTCTTC	CAISEGRVAGGRADEQFF	.	TRBV10-3	TRBJ2-1	TRBD2
TGTGCCAGCAGTTTATACAGGGCCGTGAACACTGAAGCTTTCTTT	CASSLYRAVNTEAFF	.	TRBV2	TRBJ1-1	.
TGCGCCAGCAGACAAGACAGGTACGAGCAGTACTTC	CASRQDRYEQYF	many	TRBV5-1	TRBJ2-7	.
TGCAGTGCTAGAGCCGCTGACCCCCGGAAAGGTTCCACCGGGGAGCTGTTTTTT	CSARAADPRKGSTGELFF	few	TRBV20-1	TRBJ2-2	.
TGTGCCAGCAGCCGGAGGACAGATACGCAGTATTTT	CASSRRTDTQYF	many	TRBV11-2	TRBJ2-3	.
TGTGCCGGGGGGAAAGGTATACTGGGTCAGCCCCAGCATTTT	CAGGKGILGQPQHF	.	TRBV19	TRBJ1-5	.
TGCAGTGCCGACGGAGATAGCAATCAGCCCCAGCATTTT	CSADGDSNQPQHF	many	TRBV20-1	TRBJ1-5	.
TGCAGTGCTAGAGACCGGGACTATCTCGCCGAGCAGTACTTC	CSARDRDYLAEQYF	many	TRBV20-1	TRBJ2-7	TRBD2
TGTGCCAGCAGCTTAGAAGCGGATAACTATGGCTACACCTTC	CASSLEADNYGYTF	few	TRBV11-2	TRBJ1-2	.
TGTGCCAGCAGCCCAGTCGTAACAGGGGGCAGGAACACTGAAGCTTTCTTT	CASSPVVTGGRNTEAFF	many	TRBV11-2	TRBJ1-1	TRBD1